Listed below are T cell receptor beta chains from one sample, sequenced in a study of blood T cell repertoires in COVID-19. TCRdb's copy holds only in-frame clones and misses some; the assay was immunoSEQ multiplex PCR. The sample has under 150,000 clones, 90% seen once. Sequencing used peripheral blood. The receptors stem from a human donor with active COVID-19. The donor label of this sample is uncertain. Both conserved end residues are part of each CDR3. The D gene is left open where the match is weak. Size is stated for part of the rows, as once, few or many counts, or as a class when the clone is expanded.

V,J,D,size,length,DNA,CDR3
TRBV19,TRBJ1-6,-,few,14,TGTGCCAGTAGTATTTGGGACTCTAATTCACCCCTCCACTTT,CASSIWDSNSPLHF
TRBV14,TRBJ2-3,TRBD1,few,14,TGTGCCAGCAGCCAAGGTCACAGGGGGTTCACGCAGTATTTT,CASSQGHRGFTQYF
TRBV6-5,TRBJ2-4,-,-,14,TGTGCCAGCAGCGCCGGGTCGAACAAAAACATTCAGTACTTC,CASSAGSNKNIQYF
TRBV28,TRBJ2-5,TRBD2,-,17,TGTGCCAGCAGTTTACCGCCGCGGGGGGCCACACAAGAGACCCAGTACTTC,CASSLPPRGATQETQYF
TRBV19,TRBJ1-5,-,-,14,TGTGCCAGTAGTGCCCAGGGAGGGACATGGGCCCAGCATTTT,CASSAQGGTWAQHF
TRBV5-1,TRBJ2-3,TRBD2,-,16,TGCGCCAGCAGCTTGAGGGCTAGCGGGGGAGACGATACGCAGTATTTT,CASSLRASGGDDTQYF
TRBV6-6,TRBJ2-2,-,once,14,TGTGCCAGCAGTTACCCCATCAAAACCGGGGAGCTGTTTTTT,CASSYPIKTGELFF
TRBV5-1,TRBJ2-2,-,-,12,TGCGCCAGCAGCCAACTTACCGGGGAGCTGTTTTTT,CASSQLTGELFF
TRBV7-2,TRBJ2-1,-,-,14,TGTGCCAGCAGCACAGGGGGGGTATACAATGAGCAGTTCTTC,CASSTGGVYNEQFF
TRBV9,TRBJ2-7,TRBD1,-,14,TGTGCCAGCAGCGCCGGGACAGGTACCTACGAGCAGTACTTC,CASSAGTGTYEQYF
TRBV18,TRBJ2-1,TRBD1,-,13,TGTGCCAGCTCAGGACAGGGACTCTATGAGCAGTTCTTC,CASSGQGLYEQFF
TRBV3-1/TRBV3-2,TRBJ2-1,TRBD2,-,15,TGTGCCAGCAGCCCGGCTAGCGGGGGTACCGGTGAGCAGTTCTTC,CASSPASGGTGEQFF
TRBV6-5,TRBJ1-1,-,-,14,TGTGCCAGCGGGAAACTGGGGGGGGTGACTGAAGCTTTCTTT,CASGKLGGVTEAFF
TRBV29-1,TRBJ1-1,TRBD1,-,13,TGCAGCGTTGAAAAAGGGGGCTCCACTGAAGCTTTCTTT,CSVEKGGSTEAFF
TRBV7-8,TRBJ2-1,-,few,13,TGTGCCAGCAGCTTACAGGGGTACAATGAGCAGTTCTTC,CASSLQGYNEQFF
TRBV7-2,TRBJ1-1,-,-,13,TGTGCCAGCAGCTCTTACAGGGCCGCTGAAGCTTTCTTT,CASSSYRAAEAFF
TRBV5-4,TRBJ1-1,-,-,14,TGTGCCAGCAGCTTGGTGCCGGGGAGCACTGAAGCTTTCTTT,CASSLVPGSTEAFF
TRBV2,TRBJ1-4,-,once,15,TGTGCCAGCAGTGGGGGAGGGGCGGCTAATGAAAAACTGTTTTTT,CASSGGGAANEKLFF
TRBV5-8,TRBJ2-1,TRBD2,-,13,TGTGCCAGCAGCTTACTAGCGGATAATGAGCAGTTCTTC,CASSLLADNEQFF
TRBV30,TRBJ2-5,TRBD1,-,15,TGTGCCTGGAGTGCGGGACAGGGGGCGGGGGAGACCCAGTACTTC,CAWSAGQGAGETQYF
TRBV18,TRBJ1-2,TRBD1,-,17,TGTGCCAGCTCACCCGTCCCGCCGGGACAGGGAATCTATGGCTACACCTTC,CASSPVPPGQGIYGYTF
TRBV5-1,TRBJ1-1,TRBD1,-,19,TGCGCCAGCAGCTTGGGACCCGGAGTACGGGACAGCTTTGGCACTGAAGCTTTCTTT,CASSLGPGVRDSFGTEAFF
TRBV5-6,TRBJ1-1,-,-,13,TGTGCCAGCAGCGGGATGGACAGCTATGAAGCTTTCTTT,CASSGMDSYEAFF
TRBV2,TRBJ2-2,TRBD2,-,15,TGTGCCAGCAGTGAAACGGGGGGGAACACCGGGGAGCTGTTTTTT,CASSETGGNTGELFF
TRBV6-5,TRBJ2-5,TRBD1,-,13,TGTGCCAGCAGTTCAGGGGGCAGGGGGACCCAGTACTTC,CASSSGGRGTQYF
TRBV6-2/TRBV6-3,TRBJ2-5,TRBD2,-,17,TGTGCCAGCAGTTCCCCGACTAGCGGGGGGGCCGAGGAGACCCAGTACTTC,CASSSPTSGGAEETQYF
TRBV7-2,TRBJ2-2,-,-,16,TGTGCCAGCAATGGCGGACGGGGTCGAAACACCGGGGAGCTGTTTTTT,CASNGGRGRNTGELFF
TRBV7-2,TRBJ1-2,TRBD1,-,13,TGTGCCAGCACGGGACAGGGGTTTGGCGGCTACACCTTC,CASTGQGFGGYTF
TRBV9,TRBJ1-5,TRBD1,-,13,TGTGCCAGCAGCGGGACAGGGAATCAGCCCCAGCATTTT,CASSGTGNQPQHF
TRBV10-1,TRBJ2-3,TRBD1,-,15,TGCGCCAGCAGGCCGACAGGGGGCGCGGCAGATACGCAGTATTTT,CASRPTGGAADTQYF
TRBV19,TRBJ2-5,-,-,14,TGTGCCAGTAGTATATCCAGTACCCAAGAGACCCAGTACTTC,CASSISSTQETQYF
TRBV7-3,TRBJ2-1,TRBD2,-,21,TGTGCCAGCAGCTTAATGGCTTCCATAGACTCTTTAGCGGGGGTTTACAATGAGCAGTTCTTC,CASSLMASIDSLAGVYNEQFF
TRBV4-1,TRBJ2-7,TRBD1,-,15,TGCGCCAGCAGCCGGATAGGGACAGGGGAGGACGAGCAGTACTTC,CASSRIGTGEDEQYF
TRBV28,TRBJ2-7,TRBD1,-,14,TGTGCCAGCGGACGAGACAGGGGGCTATACGAGCAGTACTTC,CASGRDRGLYEQYF
TRBV9,TRBJ2-1,TRBD1,-,16,TGTGCCAGCATGGTCGGCTTAACAGGGGAAGTGGATGAGCAGTTCTTC,CASMVGLTGEVDEQFF
TRBV9,TRBJ1-3,TRBD1,-,18,TGTGCCAGCAGCCCCCTTTCTGGGACAGGGCTCTCTGGAAACACCATATATTTT,CASSPLSGTGLSGNTIYF
TRBV18,TRBJ1-6,TRBD1,few,14,TGTGCCAGCTCGCGGGACAGGGGGGATTCACCCCTCCACTTT,CASSRDRGDSPLHF
TRBV10-3,TRBJ2-1,-,-,13,TGTGCCACCGGAGGGACAGCTAACAATGAGCAGTTCTTC,CATGGTANNEQFF
TRBV2,TRBJ1-5,-,-,14,TGTGCCAGCAGTGACGGGGTTAACAATCAGCCCCAGCATTTT,CASSDGVNNQPQHF
TRBV25-1,TRBJ1-2,-,-,13,TGTGCCAGCAGTGTACAGGGCTCGGATGGCTACACCTTC,CASSVQGSDGYTF
TRBV2,TRBJ2-1,TRBD2,-,14,TGTGCCAGCGGGACCGGACTAGCGGAACTCAAGCAGTTCTTC,CASGTGLAELKQFF
TRBV7-9,TRBJ1-1,-,-,15,TGTGCCAGCAGCCGGAGGACTGAAAAGAACACTGAAGCTTTCTTT,CASSRRTEKNTEAFF
TRBV5-4,TRBJ2-3,TRBD1,-,16,TGTGCCAGCAGCGGTTATGGGACAGGTCCCCCAGATACGCAGTATTTT,CASSGYGTGPPDTQYF
TRBV7-8,TRBJ2-3,TRBD2,-,16,TGTGCCAGCAGCTTAGTGGCGGGGGGTTTCACAGATACGCAGTATTTT,CASSLVAGGFTDTQYF
TRBV5-4,TRBJ2-3,TRBD1,-,17,TGTGCCAGCAGCTTGGCCCCGGGACAGGGGCTCTCAGATACGCAGTATTTT,CASSLAPGQGLSDTQYF
TRBV20-1,TRBJ2-7,-,-,11,TGCAGTGCTAGAGATGAGGACGAGCAGTACTTC,CSARDEDEQYF
TRBV6-6,TRBJ2-7,TRBD1,-,16,TGTGCCAGCAGTTACTCACCCCGACAGGGTTCCTACGAGCAGTACTTC,CASSYSPRQGSYEQYF
TRBV3-1/TRBV3-2,TRBJ2-7,-,-,12,TGTGCCAGCAGCCAGTCAGTTCGCGAGCAGTACTTC,CASSQSVREQYF